These T cell receptor beta chains were read from a single sample in a study of blood T cells in healthy people across ages. MiXCR, applied by TCRdb to the 5' RACE reads, yields one record per CDR3 protein. The sample lists about 1.4 million distinct CDR3 sequences, roughly 64% occurring once. Sequences were obtained from blood. These receptors were taken from a man aged 18 to 29 in good health. Both conserved end residues are part of each CDR3. D genes are given only for firm matches.

cdr3_length: 16; v_call: TRBV10-3; d_call: TRBD2; cdr3_aa: CAIRHASGGAFPEQFF
cdr3_length: 14; v_call: TRBV28; d_call: -; cdr3_aa: CASRQRIMNTEAFF
cdr3_length: 12; v_call: TRBV20-1; d_call: -; cdr3_aa: CSARAVGYEQYF
cdr3_length: 15; v_call: TRBV20-1; d_call: TRBD1; cdr3_aa: CSARTDRVRSYEQYF
cdr3_length: 15; v_call: TRBV24-1; d_call: TRBD2; cdr3_aa: CATTPSTSGYNEQFF
cdr3_length: 14; v_call: TRBV14; d_call: -; cdr3_aa: CASSQNRLNYGYTF
cdr3_length: 13; v_call: TRBV7-6; d_call: -; cdr3_aa: CASSLQASDGYTF
cdr3_length: 20; v_call: TRBV4-1; d_call: -; cdr3_aa: CASSQVSGKRAKGDYNEQFF
cdr3_length: 15; v_call: TRBV5-5; d_call: -; cdr3_aa: CASSQGPPYTDTQYF
cdr3_length: 15; v_call: TRBV10-3; d_call: TRBD2; cdr3_aa: CAISETSGNQETQYF
cdr3_length: 20; v_call: TRBV12-3/TRBV12-4; d_call: TRBD2; cdr3_aa: CASSQSVAGGPLATYNEQFF
cdr3_length: 17; v_call: TRBV29-1; d_call: TRBD1; cdr3_aa: CSVEVIIGTGGNYGYTF
cdr3_length: 14; v_call: TRBV5-6; d_call: -; cdr3_aa: CASITRGRRYEQYF